This record looks at one T cell receptor (beta chain) sequence and its context. Its antigen remains unknown. CDR3 length equals 12 residues. V lost 5 bases to trimming and J lost 6 bases, with 11 bases between them. CDR1 SGHTA and CDR2 FQGNSA come from the germline V gene. The data were taken from a study of OX40 agonist ivuxolimab in advanced cancers. As for the study in general: The group had a mean age of 60 years, ranged from roughly 20 to 79, and was 80% to 85% male. Partial responses were achieved by three patients, one with hepatocellular carcinoma and two with cutaneous melanoma.

TCRdb's copy holds only in-frame clones and misses some; the assay was immunoSEQ multiplex PCR. The data contain tens of thousands of clones, 70% to 90% of them singletons. General study results and limits: Expanded peripheral T cells had an undetermined antigen specificity. Low normalized clonal expansion also occurred in some nonresponding patients.

The chain is built from TRBV7-2 and TRBJ2-7; D uncertain. Sequenced material: CD4+ or CD8+ T cells sorted from blood, taken in a trial of the OX40 agonist ivuxolimab. The sequence derives from an adult with an advanced solid tumor such as melanoma, head and neck, liver or kidney cancer. CDR3 coding DNA: TGTGCCAGCAGCGCGACTTCGCGCGAGCAGTACTTC. The encoded protein is CASSATSREQYF.